The T cell receptor (beta chain) under discussion was sequenced for a study of healthy donors' naive CD4 and CD8 T cells. In the study overall: A new alpha primer set targeted every functional IMGT alpha variant. Overall study results and limits: Negatively charged CDR3s marked CD8+ lineage; positively charged CDR3s marked CD4+ lineage. Roughly 13% of CD4/CD8 propensity variance appeared explained by V, J and CDR3 charge.

A linear amplification protocol produced the TCR libraries from 450 to 500 ng of total RNA. Each CDR3 protein is one row after TCRdb ran MiXCR on the reads. This sample has some 190,000 distinct CDR3 sequences, with 65% to 75% found just once. CD4+CD8-CD45RO-CD45RA+ cells were naive CD4+; CD8+CD4-CD45RA+CD27bright cells were naive CD8+. This clonotype is a singleton in its sample. The antigen is not known. Trimming cost V 6 bases and J 2 bases; bases outside gene matches: 7. Germline V gene sequence: CDR1 SQVTM, CDR2 ANQGSEA. The CDR3 covers 13 residues. The sequencing sample was made of naive CD4+ and CD8+ T cells sorted from blood, pooled from several donors. The rearrangement joins TRBV29-1 to TRBJ2-7; 7 bases match TRBD1. This TCR came from a pool of human donors in good health; the sample pools cells from several healthy donors. CDR3 DNA sequence: TGCAGCGTCTTTAGGGACAGCACCTACGAGCAGTACTTC. It is translated as CSVFRDSTYEQYF.